These 18 T cell receptor beta chains were all obtained from the same sample, sequenced in a study of cytomegalovirus exposure and HLA in healthy donors. The PCR used 60 Vbeta and 13 Jbeta primers. Sequencing was performed with immunoSEQ multiplex PCR; in TCRdb, only in-frame clones are kept and a portion is missing. The sample includes roughly 120,000 clones, 9% to 10% seen only once; the top ten take less than 4%. Sequenced material: PBMCs. The source is a man aged 25-45 years in good health and CMV-seronegative.

The rearrangement links TRBV7-8 to TRBJ1-5; 8 bases line up with TRBD1. Germline CDR1 SGHVS, CDR2 FQNEAQ. Trimming removed 1 base from V and 7 bases from J; junction bases left unmatched: 3. This CDR3 has 14 residues. CDR3 in amino acids: CASSLGTGLQPQHF. The CDR3 nucleotides read TGTGCCAGCAGCTTAGGGACAGGGTTACAGCCCCAGCATTTT.

The rearrangement uses TRBV19 and TRBJ1-5; 8 positions match TRBD1. The CDR3 runs 12 residues. The ends lost 10 bases at V and 5 bases at J; junction bases unmatched: 4. Looked up from germline, CDR1 is LNHDA and CDR2 is SQIVND (reference sequence). CDR3 nucleotides: TGTGCCACCGGACAGGGAGATCAGCCCCAGCATTTT. Amino acid sequence: CATGQGDQPQHF.

This clone was detected only a few times. The chain joins TRBV11-2 to TRBJ2-7; TRBD1 might be the D (6 bases). The CDR3 runs 13 residues. V lost 8 bases and J 3 bases, leaving 14 bases between the germline ends. The germline CDR1 and CDR2 sequences are SGHAT and FQNNGV. The CDR3 DNA sequence: TGTGCCAGCGGGGTAACGGACAGCTACGAGCAGTACTTC. Protein: CASGVTDSYEQYF. Drawing the rest from reference TRBV11-2 and TRBJ2-7, the complete variable domain is EAGVAQSPRYKIIEKRQSVAFWCNPISGHATLYWYQQILGQGPKLLIQFQNNGVVDDSQLPKDRFSAERLKGVDSTLKIQPAKLEDSAVYLCASGVTDSYEQYFGPGTRLTVT.

The chain links TRBV4-1 to TRBJ1-5; 8 bases fit TRBD1. The V gene end was trimmed by 1 base and the J gene end by 3 bases; junction bases not matched to a gene: 2. The CDR3 runs 15 residues. The germline gives CDR1 MGHRA, CDR2 YSYEKL. CDR3 bases: TGCGCCAGCAGCCAAGGACAGGGGAACAATCAGCCCCAGCATTTT. This codes for CASSQGQGNNQPQHF.

This clone was seen only a few times. The J gene is TRBJ2-2, the V gene TRBV13; 10 bases map to TRBD1. This CDR3 region has 16 residues. CDR1 is PRHDT, CDR2 FYEKMQ, per germline (reference sequence). V gave up 2 bases and J gave up 3 bases; unmatched junction bases: 3. The CDR3 loop reads CASSLPTGGDTGELFF. The CDR3 DNA reads TGTGCCAGCAGCTTACCGACAGGGGGCGACACCGGGGAGCTGTTTTTT.

This clone was counted between two and nine times. The rearrangement uses TRBV7-9 and TRBJ1-6; 9 bases align to TRBD1. The V and J ends lost 5 bases and 5 bases, in that order; junction bases with no gene match: 10. CDR3 length: 17 residues. Germline loops: CDR1 SEHNR, CDR2 FQNEAQ (reference sequence). The DNA of the CDR3 is TGTGCCAGCAGCCAAACCTTCGACAGGGGGGATAATTCACCCCTCCACTTT. Translated, it gives CASSQTFDRGDNSPLHF. The full variable domain, with the rest looked up from reference TRBV7-9 and TRBJ1-6, is DTGVSQNPRHKITKRGQNVTFRCDPISEHNRLYWYRQTLGQGPEFLTYFQNEAQLEKSRLLSDRFSAERPKGSFSTLEIQRTEQGDSAMYLCASSQTFDRGDNSPLHFGNGTRLTVT.

This clone has only a few counts. The chain uses TRBV6-5 and TRBJ1-2; a weak D match, TRBD1 (6 bases). V lost 2 bases and J lost 4, with 8 bases in between. Germline CDR1 is MNHEY and CDR2 is SVGAGI. The CDR3 is made up of 13 amino acids. The CDR3 nucleotides are TGTGCCAGCAGTTACACAGGGTTCTATGGCTACACCTTC. It yields the protein CASSYTGFYGYTF.

This clone was detected only a few times. A junction boundary mismatches the germline segment, possibly from a read error. The CDR3 nucleotides are TGTGCCAGCCGGGCCGACAGGGGAAATTCACCCCTCCACTTT. Protein: CASRADRGNSPLHF. The chain links TRBV10-1 to TRBJ1-6; 8 bases align to TRBD1. Per the germline V gene, CDR1 is WNHNN and CDR2 is SYGVQD (reference sequence). This CDR3 is 14 amino acids long.

This clone came up a few times. The chain combines TRBV15 with TRBJ1-3; D is ambiguous. V was clipped by 0 bases and J by 5 bases, with 2 bases between them. The CDR3 sequence is 12 residues long. CDR1 LNHNV and CDR2 YYDKDF come from the germline V gene (reference sequence). CDR3 nucleotide sequence: TGTGCCACCAGCAGAGATAGAAACACCATATATTTT. This sequence encodes CATSRDRNTIYF.

This clone showed up just a few times. This rearrangement joins TRBV5-1 to TRBJ2-1; TRBD2 agrees at 7 bases. Trimming took 9 bases from V and 5 from J; bases not matched to a gene: 8. This CDR3 is 13 amino acids long. CDR1 and CDR2 (germline): SGHRS, YFSETQ. The CDR3 spells CATSWGGNNEQFF. In DNA form, the CDR3 reads TGCGCCACCTCGTGGGGGGGGAACAATGAGCAGTTCTTC.

The chain links TRBV29-1 to TRBJ2-7; tentatively, D is TRBD1 (6 bases). Trimming stripped 1 base from V and 3 bases from J, with 13 bases between. From germline, CDR1 is SQVTM and CDR2 ANQGSEA. The CDR3 consists of 14 residues. CDR3 loop: CSVEGQANNYEQYF. As DNA, the CDR3 is TGCAGCGTTGAAGGACAGGCGAACAACTACGAGCAGTACTTC.

This sequence joins TRBV7-3 and TRBJ1-1; tentative D call: TRBD1 (6 bases). CDR3 length equals 14 residues. V dropped 5 bases and J dropped 2 bases, with 12 bases sitting between them. CDR1 and CDR2 from the germline V gene are SGHTA and FQGTGA. The CDR3 is CASSLDRRNTEAFF. CDR3 coding DNA: TGTGCCAGCAGCCTCGACAGGAGAAACACTGAAGCTTTCTTT.

The sample holds a few counts of this clone. The chain employs TRBV4-3 and TRBJ2-3, with D perhaps TRBD1 (5 bases). Germline V gives CDR1 LGHNA, CDR2 YSLEER. CDR3 size: 18 residues. Trimming pared 4 bases from V and 3 bases from J, leaving 23 bases between. The CDR3 reads CASSRRPTLDRPTDTQYF. The CDR3, as DNA: TGCGCCAGCAGCCGCAGACCAACGCTCGACAGACCGACAGATACGCAGTATTTT.

The rearrangement uses TRBV5-1 and TRBJ2-6; 7 bases map to TRBD2. This CDR3 contains 18 residues. Germline V CDR1 and CDR2: SGHRS, YFSETQ. The V and J ends lost 0 bases and 2 bases, in that order; junction bases with no gene match: 8. DNA for the CDR3: TGCGCCAGCAGCTTGGGGGCGGGGGTAGCAGCTGGGGCCAACGTCCTGACTTTC. The encoded protein is CASSLGAGVAAGANVLTF.

The genes are TRBV5-1 and TRBJ1-1; 11 positions match TRBD1. V was pared by 5 bases and J by 4 bases, with 4 bases of the junction left unmatched. CDR3 length: 14 amino acids. Germline CDR1 is SGHRS and CDR2 is YFSETQ. CDR3: CASRAGTGGTEAFF. The CDR3 DNA reads as TGCGCCAGCAGAGCCGGGACAGGGGGCACTGAAGCTTTCTTT.

The chain is built from TRBV7-9 and TRBJ2-1, with TRBD1 as a possible D gene (5 bases). This CDR3 has 17 amino acids. Per the germline V gene, CDR1 is SEHNR and CDR2 is FQNEAQ (reference sequence). V lost 5 bases, J lost 5 bases, and 22 bases lay in between. The CDR3 loop reads CASSPVGRGRVDNEQFF. The CDR3 DNA sequence: TGTGCCAGCAGCCCCGTTGGTAGGGGTAGGGTCGACAATGAGCAGTTCTTC.

This clone was counted only a few times. This rearrangement joins TRBV12-2 to TRBJ2-2; TRBD2 reflects the table's D call only, with no check against the DNA. TRBV12-2 is an annotated pseudogene. This CDR3 has 16 amino acids. CDR3 in amino acids: CASRSKPSPGTGELFF. CDR3 bases: TGTGCAAGTCGCTCCAAACCAAGCCCTGGCACCGGGGAGCTGTTTTTT.

In its sample, this clone was seen a few times. The V call is TRBV6-4, the J call TRBJ2-2; 10 bases agree with TRBD2. CDR1 is MRHNA and CDR2 is SNTAGT in the germline V gene. The CDR3 is 15 residues long. Unmatched junction bases numbered 0, after V lost 5 bases and J lost 0 bases. As DNA, the CDR3 is TGTGCCAGCAGTACTAGCGGGGCGAACACCGGGGAGCTGTTTTTT. Amino acids: CASSTSGANTGELFF.